Below, 32 T cell receptor beta chains from the same sample are listed, as sequenced in a study of OX40 agonist ivuxolimab in advanced cancers. Using immunoSEQ multiplex PCR, the repertoire was profiled, and TCRdb retains in-frame clones only, with some absent. The sample yields around 50,000 clones, around 85% seen once. Sequencing was performed on CD4+ or CD8+ T cells sorted from blood, taken in a trial of the OX40 agonist ivuxolimab. These receptors were taken from an adult with an advanced solid tumor such as melanoma, head and neck, liver or kidney cancer.

J is TRBJ2-4 and V is TRBV12-5; 7 nucleotides agree with TRBD1. The germline CDR1 and CDR2 sequences are LGHNT and FRNRAP. This CDR3 region has 13 residues. Unmatched junction bases numbered 13, after V lost 7 bases and J lost 13 bases. The DNA for the CDR3 is TGTGCTAGTGCCCGGGACAGCCCAGTACAGCAGTACTTC. Amino acid sequence: CASARDSPVQQYF.

J is TRBJ1-3 and V is TRBV21-1. TRBV21-1 is flagged as a pseudogene. This CDR3 spans 14 amino acids. CDR3 amino acids: CASSKRSSGNTIYF. In DNA, the CDR3 is TGTGCCAGCAGCAAAAGGTCGTCAGGAAACACCATATATTTT.

As DNA, the CDR3 is TGCGCCAGCAGCTTGACCCCCGACGAGCAGTACTTC. Its translation is CASSLTPDEQYF. The chain combines TRBV5-1 with TRBJ2-7; D unclear. CDR3 size: 12 residues. The V and J ends lost 1 base and 5 bases respectively, with 7 bases between them. The V gene's germline CDR1 is SGHRS and CDR2 YFSETQ.

The rearrangement links TRBV29-1 to TRBJ1-2; no reliable D call. The germline V gene has CDR1 SQVTM and CDR2 ANQGSEA. Trimming cost V 0 bases and J 0 bases, with 8 bases left between them. The CDR3 loop spans 14 amino acids. DNA of the CDR3: TGCAGCGTTGAAGATCAAGACTCTAACTATGGCTACACCTTC. It yields the protein CSVEDQDSNYGYTF.

This chain connects TRBV27 to TRBJ2-7; the match to TRBD2 covers 9 bases. This CDR3 contains 13 residues. Germline loops: CDR1 MNHEY, CDR2 SMNVEV (reference sequence). V lost 5 bases, J lost 11 bases, and 10 bases stayed unmatched. CDR3 coding DNA: TGTGCCAGCAGTCCCTCGGGCGGGGGGGTAGAGTACGTC. Encoded protein: CASSPSGGGVEYV.

This rearrangement joins TRBV4-3 to TRBJ1-1; the D gene is possibly TRBD1 (5 bases). In germline, CDR1 is LGHNA, CDR2 YSLEER. This CDR3 is 12 amino acids long. V shed 10 bases and J shed 0 bases, with 9 bases lying between them. The CDR3 DNA reads as TGCGCCACCAAGGGGCTGAACACTGAAGCTTTCTTT. Translating gives CATKGLNTEAFF.

The J gene is TRBJ2-7, the V gene TRBV7-9, with D perhaps TRBD1 (5 bases). This CDR3 has 14 amino acids. V lost 2 bases and J 9 bases, leaving 17 bases between the germline ends. The germline V gene encodes CDR1 SEHNR and CDR2 FQNEAQ (reference sequence). CDR3 in DNA: TGTGCCAGCAGCTTATCGCAGGGTTTTGTCGGGCAGTACGTC. Protein sequence: CASSLSQGFVGQYV.

The chain is built from TRBV28 and TRBJ1-1; D is unresolved. The germline V gene encodes CDR1 MDHEN and CDR2 SYDVKM. This CDR3 has 9 residues. V dropped 6 bases and J dropped 8 bases, with 4 bases sitting between them. CDR3 sequence reads: CASREEAFF. CDR3 sequence (DNA): TGTGCCAGCAGGGAAGAAGCTTTCTTT.

The rearrangement uses TRBV28 and TRBJ1-5; possible D gene TRBD1, 6 bases. Germline assignment: CDR1 MDHEN and CDR2 SYDVKM. The CDR3 has 13 residues. Trimming cost V 5 bases and J 6 bases, with 11 bases left between them. The CDR3 sequence: CASSIGGIQPQHF. CDR3 DNA: TGTGCCAGCAGTATAGGGGGGATTCAGCCCCAGCATTTT.

The J gene is TRBJ1-1, the V gene TRBV7-9, with 9 bases fitting TRBD1. The germline CDR1 and CDR2 sequences are SEHNR and FQNEAQ (reference sequence). The CDR3 consists of 15 residues. V lost 1 base and J lost 2; bases outside the gene matches: 2. CDR3 sequence: CASSLGQGDNTEAFF. The DNA of the CDR3 is TGTGCCAGCAGCTTAGGACAGGGGGACAACACTGAAGCTTTCTTT. Using reference TRBV7-9 and TRBJ1-1 for the parts outside the CDR3, the full variable domain is DTGVSQNPRHKITKRGQNVTFRCDPISEHNRLYWYRQTLGQGPEFLTYFQNEAQLEKSRLLSDRFSAERPKGSFSTLEIQRTEQGDSAMYLCASSLGQGDNTEAFFGQGTRLTVV.

This clone was counted between two and nine times. This chain links TRBV6-1 with TRBJ2-2; D gene unclear. Trimming removed 2 bases at V and 7 bases at J, with 14 bases between. The CDR3 is 15 amino acids. In germline, CDR1 is MNHNS, CDR2 SASEGT. The CDR3 bases are TGTGCCAGCAGTGAAAAGTACAGTGCGGACGGGGAGCTGTTTTTT. It codes for CASSEKYSADGELFF.

This chain's CDR3 is CASSGPMTGSSTEAFF. CDR3 in DNA: TGTGCCAGCAGTGGCCCGATGACGGGGAGTTCCACTGAAGCTTTCTTT. This chain links TRBV2 with TRBJ1-1, with D uncertain. The CDR3 consists of 16 residues. The V end lost 4 bases, the J end lost 4 bases, and 19 bases lay between the germline ends. The germline CDR1 and CDR2 sequences are SNHLY and FYNNEI.

The chain uses TRBV11-2 and TRBJ1-4; D unclear. CDR3 size: 15 residues. Germline loops: CDR1 SGHAT, CDR2 FQNNGV. The germline V and J ends were trimmed by 5 bases and 6 bases, with 16 bases remaining between them. The CDR3 DNA follows: TGTGCCAGCAGCGTCACGTGGGTATCGGATGAAAAACTGTTTTTT. Protein: CASSVTWVSDEKLFF.

The chain carries TRBV11-2 and TRBJ2-1; 8 bases align to TRBD1. The CDR3 length is 16 residues. V gave up 5 bases and J gave up 4 bases; unmatched junction bases: 10. Germline V gives CDR1 SGHAT, CDR2 FQNNGV. The CDR3 region is CASSLGGTGYYNEQFF. The CDR3 bases are TGTGCCAGCAGCCTCGGAGGGACAGGATATTACAATGAGCAGTTCTTC. The full variable domain, completed using reference TRBV11-2 and TRBJ2-1, is EAGVAQSPRYKIIEKRQSVAFWCNPISGHATLYWYQQILGQGPKLLIQFQNNGVVDDSQLPKDRFSAERLKGVDSTLKIQPAKLEDSAVYLCASSLGGTGYYNEQFFGPGTRLTVL.

The chain uses TRBV4-1 and TRBJ2-3, with unresolved D. The V and J ends lost 4 bases and 4 bases respectively, with 6 bases between them. CDR1 is MGHRA and CDR2 is YSYEKL in the germline V gene. The CDR3 has 12 amino acids. Here the CDR3 reads CASSPPSDTQYF. For the CDR3, the DNA is TGCGCCAGCAGCCCCCCGTCAGATACGCAGTATTTT.

The chain couples TRBV28 to TRBJ2-3; the D is unclear. Per germline, CDR1 MDHEN and CDR2 SYDVKM. The ends were cut back, 4 bases at V and 4 bases at J, with 12 bases in the middle. The CDR3 loop spans 14 amino acids. The CDR3 coding sequence is TGTGCCAGCAGTTCCACTGGTGCATCAGATACGCAGTATTTT. This translates into CASSSTGASDTQYF. Full variable domain (remainder filled in from reference TRBV28 and TRBJ2-3): DVKVTQSSRYLVKRTGEKVFLECVQDMDHENMFWYRQDPGLGLRLIYFSYDVKMKEKGDIPEGYSVSREKKERFSLILESASTNQTSMYLCASSSTGASDTQYFGPGTRLTVL.

The CDR3 DNA reads as TGTGCCACCCAGGGCCGAGCGGGGGGAGCTGAGACCCAGTACTTC. Its protein product is CATQGRAGGAETQYF. The chain has TRBV15 and TRBJ2-5; 9 bases fit TRBD2. CDR1 and CDR2 (germline): LNHNV, YYDKDF (reference sequence). Germline trimming cut 8 bases from V and 5 bases from J; bases unmatched to any gene: 12. The CDR3 is 15 residues long.

The V call is TRBV7-9, the J call TRBJ2-4; 9 bases are a match to TRBD1. The CDR3 has 17 amino acids. V was pared by 5 bases and J by 8 bases, with 16 bases of the junction left unmatched. CDR1 and CDR2 from the germline V gene are SEHNR and FQNEAQ (reference sequence). CDR3 residues: CASSLPGQGLRGHIQYF. The CDR3 DNA sequence: TGTGCCAGCAGCCTTCCGGGACAGGGATTGAGGGGTCACATTCAGTACTTC.

The J gene is TRBJ1-5, the V gene TRBV4-2; D is perhaps TRBD1 (6 bases). The CDR3 is made up of 16 amino acids. V was shortened by 4 bases and J by 1 base, with 14 bases between the two germline ends. The germline gives CDR1 LGHNA, CDR2 YNFKEQ. CDR3 bases: TGTGCCAGCAGCCCGTTAGGGGGTAGGAGCAATCAGCCCCAGCATTTT. Amino acid sequence: CASSPLGGRSNQPQHF.

The genes are TRBV7-3 and TRBJ2-3; 8 bases line up with TRBD2. Germline assignment: CDR1 SGHTA and CDR2 FQGTGA. CDR3 length: 15 residues. V gave up 5 bases and J gave up 4 bases; unmatched junction bases: 8. The CDR3 DNA reads TGTGCCAGCAGCCCCCCGGGGGGGTCGGCAGATACGCAGTATTTT. This sequence encodes CASSPPGGSADTQYF.

This chain connects TRBV12-5 to TRBJ2-2; no clear D gene. This CDR3 is 16 amino acids long. The V end lost 3 bases, the J end lost 6 bases, and 17 bases lay between the germline ends. The germline V gene has CDR1 LGHNT and CDR2 FRNRAP. The CDR3 nucleotides are TGTGCTAGTGGTTTCCATAGTGGCCTGGCACCCGGGGAGCTGTTTTTT. Its protein product is CASGFHSGLAPGELFF.

The chain carries TRBV5-1 and TRBJ2-2, with unresolved D. The CDR3 runs 15 residues. Germline CDR1 and CDR2: SGHRS and YFSETQ. V was cut by 1 base and J by 3 bases, with 10 bases left in between. The CDR3 DNA sequence: TGCGCCAGCAGCTTGTTTGAGGAGTACACCGGGGAGCTGTTTTTT. Its translation: CASSLFEEYTGELFF.

The V and J genes are TRBV28 and TRBJ1-2, with TRBD1 as a possible D gene (5 bases). There are 14 residues in the CDR3. Per the germline V gene, CDR1 is MDHEN and CDR2 is SYDVKM. Trimming removed 3 bases from V and 9 bases from J, with 17 bases in between. The CDR3 is CASSFDTGGNRYTF. DNA for the CDR3: TGTGCCAGCAGTTTTGACACGGGGGGGAATCGCTACACCTTC.

This clone is a singleton in its sample. The junction and the germline gene differ at one end; a read error may be behind it. The chain has TRBV5-4 and TRBJ1-6; no firm D call. The CDR3 length is 14 residues. CDR1 SGHNT and CDR2 YYREEE come from the germline V gene (reference sequence). The CDR3: CASSQKKTNSPLHF. In DNA form, the CDR3 reads TGCGCCAGCAGCCAAAAGAAGACAAATTCACCCCTCCACTTT.

The V call is TRBV6-5, the J call TRBJ2-5; D may be TRBD2 (6 bases). V dropped 4 bases and J dropped 3 bases, with 18 bases sitting between them. Germline CDR1 MNHEY, CDR2 SVGAGI. The CDR3 consists of 16 residues. DNA of the CDR3: TGTGCCAGCAGTTCGCCGGGGGATCTAATCGAAGAGACCCAGTACTTC. Translation gives CASSSPGDLIEETQYF.

J is TRBJ1-4 and V is TRBV7-8; 10 bases are shared with TRBD1. This CDR3 spans 16 amino acids. The trim removed 4 bases at V and 7 bases at J, leaving 9 bases unmatched. Germline-derived CDR1 and CDR2 are SGHVS and FQNEAQ. In DNA form, the CDR3 reads TGTGCCAGCAGCTCGCGACAGGGGGCAGGCAGTGAAAAACTGTTTTTT. It yields the protein CASSSRQGAGSEKLFF.

The chain links TRBV9 to TRBJ2-6, with D possibly matching TRBD2 (5 bases). CDR1 and CDR2 (germline): SGDLS, YYNGEE. V lost 0 bases, J lost 0 bases, and 19 bases lay in between. The CDR3 is 20 amino acids. CDR3 sequence reads: CASSVAGSKLPLSGANVLTF. CDR3 DNA: TGTGCCAGCAGCGTAGCGGGGTCAAAACTCCCCCTCTCTGGGGCCAACGTCCTGACTTTC.

The chain uses TRBV10-2 and TRBJ2-2; the match to TRBD1 covers 10 bases. V dropped 8 bases and J dropped 0; count of bases not matched to a gene: 15. CDR3 size: 19 residues. Germline V gene sequence: CDR1 WSHSY, CDR2 SAAADI. Here the CDR3 reads CASWTGGGQEGANTGELFF. Here the CDR3 DNA reads TGCGCCAGCTGGACAGGGGGGGGACAGGAAGGCGCGAACACCGGGGAGCTGTTTTTT.

This clone was counted a few times. This chain links TRBV6-4 with TRBJ1-1; the D is unclear. Germline assignment: CDR1 MRHNA and CDR2 SNTAGT. There are 13 residues in the CDR3. The ends were cut back, 0 bases at V and 12 bases at J, with 14 bases in the middle. In DNA form, the CDR3 reads TGTGCCAGCAGTGACTCGGCCCTTACGGAAACTTTCTTT. Translation: CASSDSALTETFF.

This clone showed up just once. The rearrangement uses TRBV19 and TRBJ2-5; tentative D call: TRBD1 (5 bases). V lost 5 bases, J lost 1 base, and 14 bases lay in between. The germline CDR1 and CDR2 sequences are LNHDA and SQIVND (reference sequence). This CDR3 spans 15 amino acids. The CDR3 spells CASSAQGELQETQYF. CDR3 DNA sequence: TGTGCCAGTAGTGCCCAGGGCGAGCTCCAAGAGACCCAGTACTTC.

V is TRBV28 and J is TRBJ2-7; possibly TRBD1 for D (6 bases). This CDR3 spans 14 amino acids. The V and J ends lost 3 bases and 3 bases respectively, with 12 bases between them. Germline-derived CDR1 and CDR2 are MDHEN and SYDVKM. CDR3 region: CASSFSTGHYEQYF. CDR3 in DNA: TGTGCCAGCAGTTTCTCGACAGGCCACTACGAGCAGTACTTC.

The gene calls are TRBV29-1 and TRBJ1-2; D might be TRBD1 (6 bases). Germline V gives CDR1 SQVTM, CDR2 ANQGSEA. Trimming removed 8 bases from V and 2 bases from J, with 15 bases in between. The CDR3 totals 13 residues. The CDR3 loop reads CSILGGDNYGYTF. In DNA form, the CDR3 reads TGCAGCATCCTGGGGGGCGACAACTATGGCTACACCTTC.